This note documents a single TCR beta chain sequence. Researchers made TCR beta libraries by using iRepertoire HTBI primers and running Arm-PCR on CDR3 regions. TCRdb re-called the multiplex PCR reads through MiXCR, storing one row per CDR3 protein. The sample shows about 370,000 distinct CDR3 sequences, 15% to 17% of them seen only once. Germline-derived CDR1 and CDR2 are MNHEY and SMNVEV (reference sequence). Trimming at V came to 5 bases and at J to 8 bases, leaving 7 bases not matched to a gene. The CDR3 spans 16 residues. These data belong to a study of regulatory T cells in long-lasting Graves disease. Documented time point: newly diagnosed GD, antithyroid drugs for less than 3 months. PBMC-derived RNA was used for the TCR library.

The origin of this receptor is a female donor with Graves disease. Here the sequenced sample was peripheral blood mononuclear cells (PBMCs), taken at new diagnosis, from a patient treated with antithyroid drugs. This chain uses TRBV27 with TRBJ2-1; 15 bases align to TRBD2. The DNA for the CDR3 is TGTGCCAGCAGTACCAGGACTAGCGGGGGGGCCCATGAGCAGTTCTTC. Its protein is CASSTRTSGGAHEQFF.